This TCR beta chain is drawn from a study of radiotherapy plus CTLA-4 blockade in lung cancer. Background on the study: Objective responses were documented in over 15% of patients, with disease control in 31%. Study-level results: An expansion of tumor-derived TCR clones occurred in blood after radiotherapy plus ipilimumab. The authors reported that early blood T cell clone dynamics, with interferon-beta, best predicted response.

This clone was seen only a few times. As yet, its antigen is unknown. Germline V gene sequence: CDR1 MRHNA, CDR2 SNTAGT. Germline trimming cut 2 bases from V and 6 bases from J; bases unmatched to any gene: 4. The CDR3 has 15 amino acids. The method was immunoSEQ multiplex PCR; TCRdb's version includes in-frame clones alone and lacks a portion of them. The sample records tens of thousands of clones, around 63% being singletons. Patients in the study, people with chemo-refractory metastatic non-small-cell lung cancer, received focal radiation plus ipilimumab CTLA-4 blockade. The clonotype originates from a human donor with non-small cell lung cancer who had a partial response to radiotherapy plus ipilimumab. The input for sequencing was peripheral blood, taken from a patient treated with radiotherapy plus ipilimumab. This chain uses TRBV6-4 with TRBJ2-1, with 10 nucleotides matching TRBD2. CDR3 residues: CASSDKAGGINEQFF. In DNA form, the CDR3 reads TGTGCCAGCAGTGACAAAGCGGGGGGGATCAATGAGCAGTTCTTC.